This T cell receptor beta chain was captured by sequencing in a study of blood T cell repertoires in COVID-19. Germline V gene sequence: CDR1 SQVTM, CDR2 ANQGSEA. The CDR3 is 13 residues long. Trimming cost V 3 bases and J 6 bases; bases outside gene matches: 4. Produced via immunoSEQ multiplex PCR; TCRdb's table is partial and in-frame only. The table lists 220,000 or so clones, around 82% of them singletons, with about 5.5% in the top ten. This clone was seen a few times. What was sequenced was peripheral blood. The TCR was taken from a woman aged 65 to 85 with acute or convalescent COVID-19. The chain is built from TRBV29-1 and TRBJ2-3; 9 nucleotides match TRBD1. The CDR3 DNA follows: TGCAGCGTTGAGGGACAGGGCGGGGATACGCAGTATTTT. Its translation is CSVEGQGGDTQYF.